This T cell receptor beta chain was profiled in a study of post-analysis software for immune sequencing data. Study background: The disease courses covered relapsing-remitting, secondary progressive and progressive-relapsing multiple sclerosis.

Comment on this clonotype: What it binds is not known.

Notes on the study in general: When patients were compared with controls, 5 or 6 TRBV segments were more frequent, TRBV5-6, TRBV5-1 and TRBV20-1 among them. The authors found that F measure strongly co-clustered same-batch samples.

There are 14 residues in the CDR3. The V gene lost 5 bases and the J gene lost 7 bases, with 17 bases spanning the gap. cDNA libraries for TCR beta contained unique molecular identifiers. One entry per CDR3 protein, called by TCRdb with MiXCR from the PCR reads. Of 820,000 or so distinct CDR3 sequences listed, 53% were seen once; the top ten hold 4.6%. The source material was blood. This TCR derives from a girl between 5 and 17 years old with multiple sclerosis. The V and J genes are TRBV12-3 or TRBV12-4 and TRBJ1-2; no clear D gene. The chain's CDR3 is CASSHFPDISGYTF. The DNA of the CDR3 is TGTGCCAGCAGTCATTTCCCCGATATAAGTGGCTACACCTTC.